These 4 T cell receptor beta chains were all obtained from the same sample, sequenced in a study of cytotoxic CD8 clonotypes in ibrutinib-treated CLL. Libraries were prepared by immunoSEQ multiplex PCR; TCRdb keeps only in-frame clonotypes and omits some of them. This sample has roughly 150,000 clones, with 76% found just once. The sequences come from PBMCs, collected after 24 months of ibrutinib treatment. Receptors originate from a human donor with chronic lymphocytic leukemia.

This CDR3 reads CASSPPGSTDTQYF. CDR3 nucleotides: TGTGCCAGCAGCCCCCCCGGATCCACAGATACGCAGTATTTT. This chain connects TRBV7-9 to TRBJ2-3; D not resolved. CDR3 length equals 14 residues. Trimming shortened V by 5 bases and J by 2 bases, and 11 bases separated the two germline ends. Germline V gene data show CDR1 as SEHNR and CDR2 as FQNEAQ (reference sequence).

The V call is TRBV29-1, the J call TRBJ1-2, with no clear D. The V gene lost 4 bases and the J gene lost 6 bases, with 9 bases spanning the gap. Per the germline V gene, CDR1 is SQVTM and CDR2 is ANQGSEA. The CDR3 sequence is 11 residues long. CDR3 nucleotides: TGCAGCGTTGGAGGCAGAGATGGCTACACCTTC. Its protein is CSVGGRDGYTF.

The chain has TRBV5-1 and TRBJ1-1, with TRBD1 matching 9 bases. V gave up 4 bases and J gave up 1 base; unmatched junction bases: 5. The CDR3 loop spans 15 amino acids. CDR1 SGHRS and CDR2 YFSETQ come from the germline V gene. CDR3 protein: CASSRWTGANTEAFF. In DNA, the CDR3 is TGCGCCAGCAGCCGCTGGACAGGGGCGAACACTGAAGCTTTCTTT.

This chain connects TRBV6-4 to TRBJ2-6; D is unresolved. The CDR3 totals 15 residues. Between the trimmed V and J ends, which lost 1 base and 1 base, there was a span of 5 bases. Germline CDR1 and CDR2: MRHNA and SNTAGT. The CDR3 bases are TGTGCCAGCAGTGACTTGTCGTCTGGGGCCAACGTCCTGACTTTC. It translates to CASSDLSSGANVLTF.